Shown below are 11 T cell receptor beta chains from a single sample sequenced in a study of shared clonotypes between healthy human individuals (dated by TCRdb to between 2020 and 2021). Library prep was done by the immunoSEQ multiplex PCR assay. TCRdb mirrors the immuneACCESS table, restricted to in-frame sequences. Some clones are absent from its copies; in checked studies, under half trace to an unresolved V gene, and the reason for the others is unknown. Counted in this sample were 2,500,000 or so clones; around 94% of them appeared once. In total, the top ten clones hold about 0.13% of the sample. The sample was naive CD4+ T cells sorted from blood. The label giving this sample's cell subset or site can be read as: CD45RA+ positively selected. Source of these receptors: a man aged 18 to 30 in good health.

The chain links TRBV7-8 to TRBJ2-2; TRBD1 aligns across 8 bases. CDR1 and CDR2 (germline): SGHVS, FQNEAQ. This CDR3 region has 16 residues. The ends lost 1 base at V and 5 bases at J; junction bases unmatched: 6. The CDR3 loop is CASSLVAGGNTGELFF. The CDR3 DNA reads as TGTGCCAGCAGCTTAGTGGCAGGGGGCAATACCGGGGAGCTGTTTTTT.

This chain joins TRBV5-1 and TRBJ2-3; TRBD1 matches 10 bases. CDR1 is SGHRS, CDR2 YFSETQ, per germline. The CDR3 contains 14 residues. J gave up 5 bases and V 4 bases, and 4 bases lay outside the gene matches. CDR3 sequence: CASSADRGQDTQYF. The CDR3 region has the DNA TGCGCCAGCAGCGCAGACAGGGGGCAAGATACGCAGTATTTT. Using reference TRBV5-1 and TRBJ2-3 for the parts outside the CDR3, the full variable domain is KAGVTQTPRYLIKTRGQQVTLSCSPISGHRSVSWYQQTPGQGLQFLFEYFSETQRNKGNFPGRFSGRQFSNSRSEMNVSTLELGDSALYLCASSADRGQDTQYFGPGTRLTVL.

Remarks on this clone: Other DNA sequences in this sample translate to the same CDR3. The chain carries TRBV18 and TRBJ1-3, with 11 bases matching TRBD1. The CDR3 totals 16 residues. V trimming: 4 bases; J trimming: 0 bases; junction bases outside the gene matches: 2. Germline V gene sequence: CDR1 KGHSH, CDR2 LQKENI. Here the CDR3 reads CASSRDRGSSGNTIYF. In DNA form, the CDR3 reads TGTGCCAGCTCACGGGACAGGGGGAGCTCTGGAAACACCATATATTTT.

In DNA, the CDR3 is TGTGCCAGCAGCTTGGGTCTATACAATGAGCAGTTCTTC. Its protein product is CASSLGLYNEQFF. The rearrangement links TRBV5-4 to TRBJ2-1, with D unclear. V lost 0 bases and J lost 4, with 5 bases in between. Germline V lookup: CDR1 SGHNT, CDR2 YYREEE (reference sequence). The CDR3 totals 13 residues.

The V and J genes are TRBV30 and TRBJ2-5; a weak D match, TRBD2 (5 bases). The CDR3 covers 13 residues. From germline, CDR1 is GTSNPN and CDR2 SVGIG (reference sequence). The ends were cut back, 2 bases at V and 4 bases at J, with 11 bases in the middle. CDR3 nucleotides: TGTGCCTGGAGTCTAGCAGGCCCAGAGACCCAGTACTTC. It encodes CAWSLAGPETQYF.

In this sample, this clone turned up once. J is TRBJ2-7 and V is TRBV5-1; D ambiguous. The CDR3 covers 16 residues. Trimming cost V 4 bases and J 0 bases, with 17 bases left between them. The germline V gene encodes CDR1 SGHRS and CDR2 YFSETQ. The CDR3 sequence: CASSPLGLLSSYEQYF. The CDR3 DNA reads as TGCGCCAGCAGCCCGCTGGGCTTATTAAGCTCCTACGAGCAGTACTTC.

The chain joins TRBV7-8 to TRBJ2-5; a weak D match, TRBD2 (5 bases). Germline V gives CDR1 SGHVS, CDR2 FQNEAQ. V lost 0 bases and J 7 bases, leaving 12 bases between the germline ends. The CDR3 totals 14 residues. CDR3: CASSLAQSEGTQYF. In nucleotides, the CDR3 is TGTGCCAGCAGCTTAGCGCAGTCTGAGGGGACCCAGTACTTC.

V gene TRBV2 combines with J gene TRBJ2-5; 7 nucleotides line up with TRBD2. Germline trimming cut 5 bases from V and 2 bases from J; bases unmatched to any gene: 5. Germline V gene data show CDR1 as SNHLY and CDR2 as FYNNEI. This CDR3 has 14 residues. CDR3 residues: CASSWLAAQETQYF. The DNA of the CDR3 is TGTGCCAGCAGTTGGCTAGCGGCTCAAGAGACCCAGTACTTC.

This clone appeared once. The CDR3 protein is CASSLQDGIYEQYF. CDR3 bases: TGTGCCAGCAGCTTGCAGGACGGGATCTACGAGCAGTACTTC. The V call is TRBV5-4, the J call TRBJ2-7, with a possible D match to TRBD2 (5 bases). CDR1 SGHNT and CDR2 YYREEE come from the germline V gene (reference sequence). This CDR3 region has 14 residues. V was trimmed by 1 base and J by 3 bases, leaving 11 bases between them. Using reference TRBV5-4 and TRBJ2-7 for the parts outside the CDR3, the full variable domain is ETGVTQSPTHLIKTRGQQVTLRCSSQSGHNTVSWYQQALGQGPQFIFQYYREEENGRGNFPPRFSGLQFPNYSSELNVNALELDDSALYLCASSLQDGIYEQYFGPGTRLTVT.

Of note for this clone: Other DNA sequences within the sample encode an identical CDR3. CDR3 loop: CAISEGGSYNEQFF. CDR3 nucleotide sequence: TGTGCCATCAGTGAGGGTGGGTCCTACAATGAGCAGTTCTTC. The chain links TRBV10-3 to TRBJ2-1, with no clear D. This CDR3 contains 14 residues. The germline V gene has CDR1 ENHRY and CDR2 SYGVKD. Trimming removed 2 bases at V and 1 base at J, with 6 bases between.

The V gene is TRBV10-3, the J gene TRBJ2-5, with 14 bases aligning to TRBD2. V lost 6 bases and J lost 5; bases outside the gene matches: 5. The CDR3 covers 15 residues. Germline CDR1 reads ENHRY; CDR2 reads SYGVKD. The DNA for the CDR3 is TGTGCCATCAGACCGGGACTAGCGGGAGCCGAGACCCAGTACTTC. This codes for CAIRPGLAGAETQYF.